The next 6 T cell receptor beta chains were all read from a single sample in a study of blood T cell repertoires in COVID-19. The table came from immunoSEQ multiplex PCR; TCRdb's copy has only in-frame clones and leaves some out. The sample consists of 300,000 to 400,000 clones, roughly 87% of them appearing once. The sequenced sample was peripheral blood. These TCRs come from a young man with COVID-19, enrolled during active disease.

The V gene is TRBV19, the J gene TRBJ1-6, with 10 bases that match TRBD1. With 5 bases clipped from V and 9 bases from J, the junction kept 4 bases outside the gene matches. CDR3 length equals 14 residues. CDR1 and CDR2 from the germline V gene are LNHDA and SQIVND (reference sequence). CDR3 amino acids: CASSLGDRGSPLHF. The DNA of the CDR3 is TGTGCCAGTAGTCTAGGGGACAGGGGTTCACCCCTCCACTTT.

The chain combines TRBV5-4 with TRBJ2-7, with 10 bases fitting TRBD1. The CDR3 is 14 residues long. Trimming cost V 2 bases and J 6 bases; bases outside gene matches: 5. Germline V CDR1 and CDR2: SGHNT, YYREEE (reference sequence). The CDR3: CASSFWTGGREQYF. CDR3 bases: TGTGCCAGCAGCTTTTGGACAGGGGGTCGCGAGCAGTACTTC.

The J gene is TRBJ2-3, the V gene TRBV28; no definite D call. The germline V gene has CDR1 MDHEN and CDR2 SYDVKM. V lost 2 bases, J lost 2 bases, and 8 bases lay in between. The CDR3 has 14 amino acids. CDR3 nucleotides: TGTGCCAGCAGTTTAAGGCGGAACACAGATACGCAGTATTTT. Protein: CASSLRRNTDTQYF.

V gene TRBV11-2 combines with J gene TRBJ1-6, with D possibly TRBD1 on 5 matching bases. V shed 0 bases and J shed 4 bases, with 10 bases lying between them. The germline V gene has CDR1 SGHAT and CDR2 FQNNGV. The CDR3 covers 16 residues. This chain's CDR3 is CASSLDPQGYNSPLHF. DNA of the CDR3: TGTGCCAGCAGCTTAGATCCCCAGGGTTATAATTCACCCCTCCACTTT.

This clone has a count of ten or more. CDR3 nucleotides: TGTGCCAGCAGTTATATCCATACGGACAGTTGGCAGCCCCAGCATTTT. This encodes CASSYIHTDSWQPQHF. The chain is built from TRBV27 and TRBJ1-5, with a possible D match to TRBD1 (6 bases). V was shortened by 4 bases and J by 7 bases, with 20 bases between the two germline ends. This CDR3 comprises 16 residues. CDR1 and CDR2 from the germline V gene are MNHEY and SMNVEV (reference sequence).

The V gene is TRBV19, the J gene TRBJ1-5, with a possible D match to TRBD1 (6 bases). Trimming removed 4 bases at V and 9 bases at J, with 13 bases between. This CDR3 spans 13 amino acids. Germline V gives CDR1 LNHDA, CDR2 SQIVND (reference sequence). The CDR3 reads CASSTQGSLPQHF. CDR3 sequence (DNA): TGTGCCAGTAGTACACAGGGATCCCTGCCCCAGCATTTT. Variable domain in full (rest from reference TRBV19 and TRBJ1-5): DGGITQSPKYLFRKEGQNVTLSCEQNLNHDAMYWYRQDPGQGLRLIYYSQIVNDFQKGDIAEGYSVSREKKESFPLTVTSAQKNPTAFYLCASSTQGSLPQHFGDGTRLSIL.